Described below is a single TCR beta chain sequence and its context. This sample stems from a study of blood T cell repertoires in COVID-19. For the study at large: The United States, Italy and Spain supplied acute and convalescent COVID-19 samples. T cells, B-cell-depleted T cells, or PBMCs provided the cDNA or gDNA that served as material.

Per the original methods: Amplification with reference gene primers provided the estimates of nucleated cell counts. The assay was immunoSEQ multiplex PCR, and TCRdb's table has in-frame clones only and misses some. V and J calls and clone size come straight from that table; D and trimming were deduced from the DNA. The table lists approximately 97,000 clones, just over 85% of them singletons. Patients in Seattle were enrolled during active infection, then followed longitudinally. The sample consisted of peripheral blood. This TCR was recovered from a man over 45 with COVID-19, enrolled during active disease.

For the CDR3, the DNA is TGTGCCTGGATCAGCCGGGACAGACCCTACGAGCAGTACTTC. Its protein is CAWISRDRPYEQYF. This chain uses TRBV30 with TRBJ2-7, with 7 bases that match TRBD1. There are 14 residues in the CDR3. Germline lookup yields CDR1 GTSNPN and CDR2 SVGIG (reference sequence). Trimming took 4 bases from V and 2 from J; bases not matched to a gene: 8.